Below, 15 T cell receptor beta chains from the same sample are listed, as sequenced in a study of blood T cell repertoires in COVID-19. The repertoire was sequenced with immunoSEQ multiplex PCR; TCRdb's copy has only in-frame clones and lacks some. The data show roughly 180,000 clones, around 81% seen once. Source material: peripheral blood. The receptors here all came from a woman aged 40 to 50 with COVID-19, enrolled during active disease.

Concerning this clone itself: At one end the junction does not follow the germline gene, possibly because of a read error. The rearrangement joins TRBV7-7 to TRBJ2-2; TRBD2 aligns across 10 bases. The germline V gene encodes CDR1 SSHAT and CDR2 FNYEAQ (reference sequence). There are 18 residues in the CDR3. The CDR3 reads CASSLVLAGVPSTGELFF. As DNA, the CDR3 is TGTGCTAGCAGCTTAGTCCTAGCGGGAGTCCCGAGCACCGGGGAGCTGTTTTTT.

V usage is TRBV7-3 and J usage is TRBJ2-3, with D possibly TRBD1 on 5 matching bases. CDR3 length: 14 amino acids. Per the germline V gene, CDR1 is SGHTA and CDR2 is FQGTGA. Trimming shortened V by 5 bases and J by 2 bases, and 11 bases separated the two germline ends. CDR3 loop: CASSADRSTDTQYF. The CDR3 bases are TGTGCCAGCAGCGCCGACAGATCCACAGATACGCAGTATTTT.

The DNA of the CDR3 is TGTGCCAGCTCACCGGACAGGGATCCTAATGAAAAACTGTTTTTT. Translating gives CASSPDRDPNEKLFF. The V call is TRBV18, the J call TRBJ1-4; 8 bases are a match to TRBD1. CDR1 is KGHSH and CDR2 is LQKENI in the germline V gene. The CDR3 sequence is 15 residues long. V shed 3 bases and J 3 bases; nucleotides not matched to a gene: 3.

The V call is TRBV30, the J call TRBJ2-1, with TRBD1 matching 8 bases. V lost 7 bases and J lost 5; bases outside the gene matches: 7. The length of the CDR3 is 13 residues. The germline V gene has CDR1 GTSNPN and CDR2 SVGIG (reference sequence). The chain's CDR3 is CAFRGPVNNEQFF. The CDR3, as DNA: TGTGCCTTCAGGGGGCCTGTGAACAATGAGCAGTTCTTC.

This rearrangement joins TRBV12-3 or TRBV12-4 to TRBJ1-2; D might be TRBD1 (6 bases). The length of the CDR3 is 13 residues. V was clipped by 4 bases and J by 2 bases, with 8 bases between them. CDR3 residues: CASSYDRNYGYTF. The CDR3 region has the DNA TGTGCCAGCAGTTATGACAGGAACTATGGCTACACCTTC.

The chain has TRBV7-2 and TRBJ2-1; 12 nucleotides align to TRBD2. The V gene's germline CDR1 is SGHTA and CDR2 FQGNSA. This CDR3 is 16 amino acids long. Trimming took 6 bases from V and 9 from J; bases not matched to a gene: 12. CDR3 region: CASRTPSGGALGEQFF. The CDR3 DNA reads as TGTGCCAGCAGGACACCTAGCGGGGGGGCCCTGGGTGAGCAGTTCTTC.

This rearrangement joins TRBV12-3 or TRBV12-4 to TRBJ2-1; a possible D gene is TRBD2 (6 bases). Trimming left V 7 bases short and J 9 bases short, with 13 bases between. CDR3 length equals 12 residues. The CDR3 nucleotides read TGTGCCAGCACCCTCGTGCGGGGTGAGCAGTTCTTC. Encoded protein: CASTLVRGEQFF.

The chain links TRBV2 to TRBJ1-5; the D gene is possibly TRBD1 (5 bases). Germline CDR1 reads SNHLY; CDR2 reads FYNNEI. CDR3 length equals 14 residues. V was clipped by 6 bases and J by 7 bases, with 16 bases between them. CDR3 sequence (DNA): TGTGCCAGCAGCGAACAGTCCCGGGGGCAGCCCCAGCATTTT. Encoded protein: CASSEQSRGQPQHF.

This rearrangement joins TRBV4-1 to TRBJ2-2; D uncertain. Trimming pared 1 base from V and 5 bases from J, leaving 17 bases between. The length of the CDR3 is 17 residues. In germline, CDR1 is MGHRA, CDR2 YSYEKL. As DNA, the CDR3 is TGCGCCAGCAGCCAAGTACAGAGCAGGCGTGATACCGGGGAGCTGTTTTTT. Protein sequence: CASSQVQSRRDTGELFF.

J is TRBJ2-3 and V is TRBV28; perhaps TRBD1 as D (5 bases). V lost 0 bases and J 1 base, leaving 5 bases between the germline ends. The CDR3 sequence is 14 residues long. The germline gives CDR1 MDHEN, CDR2 SYDVKM. The CDR3 nucleotides are TGTGCCAGCAGTTTATGGGGGCGCACAGATACGCAGTATTTT. Its protein product is CASSLWGRTDTQYF.

The chain combines TRBV20-1 with TRBJ1-1; 7 nucleotides align to TRBD1. After removal of 6 bases from V and 8 bases from J, the junction contained 3 bases not matched to a gene. The germline gives CDR1 DFQATT, CDR2 SNEGSKA (reference sequence). CDR3 length: 10 residues. Here the CDR3 DNA reads TGCAGTGCCCAGGGGGACGAAGCTTTCTTT. Translated, it gives CSAQGDEAFF.

The table lists this clone with a count of one. CDR3 coding DNA: TGTGCCAGCAGCGACAGAGGTTCACCCCTCCACTTT. It is translated as CASSDRGSPLHF. V is TRBV11-3 and J is TRBJ1-6; D might be TRBD1 (5 bases). This CDR3 spans 12 amino acids. Germline CDR1 reads SGHNT; CDR2 reads YENEEA. The V gene lost 5 bases and the J gene lost 9 bases, with 8 bases spanning the gap. The whole variable domain, remainder taken from reference TRBV11-3 and TRBJ1-6, is EAGVVQSPRYKIIEKKQPVAFWCNPISGHNTLYWYLQNLGQGPELLIRYENEEAVDDSQLPKDRFSAERLKGVDSTLKIQPAELGDSAVYLCASSDRGSPLHFGNGTRLTVT.

The chain links TRBV21-1 to TRBJ1-5; TRBD1, the D gene given by the table, was not confirmed from the DNA. TRBV21-1 is a listed pseudogene. This CDR3 comprises 13 residues. The CDR3 sequence is CAKPRQGNQPQHF. DNA of the CDR3: TGTGCCAAACCCAGACAGGGGAATCAGCCCCAGCATTTT.

The genes are TRBV5-6 and TRBJ1-5; 9 bases are shared with TRBD1. The CDR3 length is 15 residues. Trimming cost V 5 bases and J 1 base; bases outside gene matches: 4. Germline CDR1 SGHDT, CDR2 YYEEEE. In nucleotides, the CDR3 is TGTGCCAGCAGTTCTGGACAGGGGAGCAATCAGCCCCAGCATTTT. It yields the protein CASSSGQGSNQPQHF.

This rearrangement joins TRBV30 to TRBJ2-6, with 8 bases aligning to TRBD1. The length of the CDR3 is 16 residues. The ends lost 5 bases at V and 0 bases at J; junction bases unmatched: 6. Germline V gives CDR1 GTSNPN, CDR2 SVGIG (reference sequence). CDR3 coding DNA: TGTGCCTGGGGCGGGACAGGACGCTCTGGGGCCAACGTCCTGACTTTC. This codes for CAWGGTGRSGANVLTF.